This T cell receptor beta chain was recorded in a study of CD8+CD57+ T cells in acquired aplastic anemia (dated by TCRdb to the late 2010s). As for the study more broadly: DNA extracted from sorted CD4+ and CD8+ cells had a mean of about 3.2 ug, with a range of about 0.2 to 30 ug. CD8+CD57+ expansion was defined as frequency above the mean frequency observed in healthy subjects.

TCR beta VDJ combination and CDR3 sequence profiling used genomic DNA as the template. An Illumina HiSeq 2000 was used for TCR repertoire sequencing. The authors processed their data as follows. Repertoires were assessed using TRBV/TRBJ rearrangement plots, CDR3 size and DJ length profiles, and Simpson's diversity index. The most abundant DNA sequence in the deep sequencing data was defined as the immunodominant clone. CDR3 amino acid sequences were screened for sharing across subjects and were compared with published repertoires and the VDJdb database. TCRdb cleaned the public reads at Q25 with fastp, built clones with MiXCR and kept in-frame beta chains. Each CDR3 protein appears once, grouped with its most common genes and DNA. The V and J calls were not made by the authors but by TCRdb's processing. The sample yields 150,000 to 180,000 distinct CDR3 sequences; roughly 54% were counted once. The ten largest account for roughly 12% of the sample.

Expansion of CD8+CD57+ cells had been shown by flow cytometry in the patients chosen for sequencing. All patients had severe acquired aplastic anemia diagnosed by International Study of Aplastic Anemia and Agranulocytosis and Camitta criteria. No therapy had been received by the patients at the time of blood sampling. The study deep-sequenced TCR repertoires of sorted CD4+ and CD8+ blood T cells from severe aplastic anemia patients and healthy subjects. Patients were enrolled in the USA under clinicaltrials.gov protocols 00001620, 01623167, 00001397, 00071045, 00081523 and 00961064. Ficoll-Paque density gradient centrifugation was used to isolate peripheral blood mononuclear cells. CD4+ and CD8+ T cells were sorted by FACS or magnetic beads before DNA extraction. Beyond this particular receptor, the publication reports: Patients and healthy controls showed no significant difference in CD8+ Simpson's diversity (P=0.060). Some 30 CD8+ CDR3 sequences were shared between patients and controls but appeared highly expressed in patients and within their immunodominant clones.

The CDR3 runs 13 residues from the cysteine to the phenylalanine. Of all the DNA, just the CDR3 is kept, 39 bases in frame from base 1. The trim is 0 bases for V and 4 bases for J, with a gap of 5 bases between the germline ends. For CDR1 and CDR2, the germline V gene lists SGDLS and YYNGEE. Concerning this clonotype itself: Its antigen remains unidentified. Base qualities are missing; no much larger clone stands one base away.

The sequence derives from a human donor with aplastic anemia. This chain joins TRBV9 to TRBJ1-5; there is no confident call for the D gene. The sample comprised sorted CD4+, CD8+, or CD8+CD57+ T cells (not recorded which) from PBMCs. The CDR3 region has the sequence CASSVGENQPQHF. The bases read TGTGCCAGCAGCGTAGGGGAGAATCAGCCCCAGCATTTT.